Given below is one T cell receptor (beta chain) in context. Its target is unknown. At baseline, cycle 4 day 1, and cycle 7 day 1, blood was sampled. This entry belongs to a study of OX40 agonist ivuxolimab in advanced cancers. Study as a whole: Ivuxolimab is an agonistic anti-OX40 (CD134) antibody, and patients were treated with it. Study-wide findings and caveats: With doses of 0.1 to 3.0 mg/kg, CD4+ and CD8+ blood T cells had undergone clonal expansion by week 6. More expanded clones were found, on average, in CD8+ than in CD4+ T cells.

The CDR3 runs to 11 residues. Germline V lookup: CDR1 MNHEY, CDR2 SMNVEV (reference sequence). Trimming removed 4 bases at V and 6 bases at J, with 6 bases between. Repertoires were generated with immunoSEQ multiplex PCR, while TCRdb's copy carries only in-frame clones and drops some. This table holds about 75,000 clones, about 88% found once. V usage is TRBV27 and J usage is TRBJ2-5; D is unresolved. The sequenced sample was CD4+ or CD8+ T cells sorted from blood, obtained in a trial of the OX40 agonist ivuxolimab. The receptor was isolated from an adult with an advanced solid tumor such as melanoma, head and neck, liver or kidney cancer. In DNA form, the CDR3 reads TGTGCCAGCAGTTCCCGGAAGACCCAGTACTTC. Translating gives CASSSRKTQYF.